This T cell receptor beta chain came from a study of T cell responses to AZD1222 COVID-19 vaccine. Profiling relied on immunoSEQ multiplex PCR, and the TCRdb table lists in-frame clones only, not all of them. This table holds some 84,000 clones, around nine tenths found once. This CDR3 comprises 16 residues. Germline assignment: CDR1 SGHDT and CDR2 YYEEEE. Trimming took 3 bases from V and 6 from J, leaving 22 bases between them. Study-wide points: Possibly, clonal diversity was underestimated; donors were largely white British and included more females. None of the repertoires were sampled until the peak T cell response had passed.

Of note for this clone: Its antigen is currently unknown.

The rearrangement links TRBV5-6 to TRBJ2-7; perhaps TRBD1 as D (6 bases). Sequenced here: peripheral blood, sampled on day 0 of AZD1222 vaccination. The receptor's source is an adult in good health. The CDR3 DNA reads TGTGCCAGCAGCTCATTCCTATCAGGGGTCTTTGGCGAGCAGTACTTC. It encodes CASSSFLSGVFGEQYF.